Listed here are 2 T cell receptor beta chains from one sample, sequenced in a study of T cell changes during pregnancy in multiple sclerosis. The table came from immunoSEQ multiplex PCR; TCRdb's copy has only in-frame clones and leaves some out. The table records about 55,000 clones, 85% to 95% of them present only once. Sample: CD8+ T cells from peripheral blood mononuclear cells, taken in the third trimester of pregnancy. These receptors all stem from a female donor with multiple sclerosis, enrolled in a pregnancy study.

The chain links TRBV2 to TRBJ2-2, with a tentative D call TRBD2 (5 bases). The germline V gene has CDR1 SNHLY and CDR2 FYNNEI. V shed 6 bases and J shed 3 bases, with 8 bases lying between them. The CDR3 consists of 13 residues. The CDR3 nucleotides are TGTGCCAGCAGCCAGAGGGACACCGGGGAGCTGTTTTTT. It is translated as CASSQRDTGELFF.

Written as DNA, the CDR3 is TGCGCCAGCAGCTTTACTAGCGGGAGTCCCCCCAAGGTTAACACAGATACGCAGTATTTT. Translation gives CASSFTSGSPPKVNTDTQYF. The genes are TRBV5-1 and TRBJ2-3; 11 bases fit TRBD2. The germline CDR1 and CDR2 sequences are SGHRS and YFSETQ. The V gene end was trimmed by 2 bases and the J gene end by 2 bases; junction bases not matched to a gene: 16. The CDR3 has 20 amino acids.